The T cell receptor beta chain under discussion was sequenced for a study of blood T cell repertoires in COVID-19. For the study at large: Both acute and convalescent COVID-19 samples were obtained from the United States, Italy and Spain. PBMCs, B-cell-depleted T cells, or T cells were the source of the cDNA or gDNA that made up the material.

Per the authors' pipeline: Estimation of nucleated cell counts relied on the amplification of reference gene primers. Data came from immunoSEQ multiplex PCR; TCRdb stores just in-frame clones and leaves some out. V and J calls and clone size are copied from that table; D and trimming were computed from the DNA. The sample lists approximately 74,000 clones, approximately 85% occurring once. Trimming cost V 3 bases and J 6 bases; bases outside gene matches: 4. The CDR3 runs to 14 residues. Germline V CDR1 and CDR2: DFQATT, SNEGSKA (reference sequence). This clone turned up a few times. This sequence was found in a man in his sixties or seventies with acute or convalescent COVID-19. The chain employs TRBV20-1 and TRBJ2-1, with 11 bases lining up with TRBD2. The specimen sequenced was peripheral blood. CDR3 bases: TGCAGTGCTAGTAGCGGGAGGGCCGCCAATGAGCAGTTCTTC. Its protein product is CSASSGRAANEQFF.